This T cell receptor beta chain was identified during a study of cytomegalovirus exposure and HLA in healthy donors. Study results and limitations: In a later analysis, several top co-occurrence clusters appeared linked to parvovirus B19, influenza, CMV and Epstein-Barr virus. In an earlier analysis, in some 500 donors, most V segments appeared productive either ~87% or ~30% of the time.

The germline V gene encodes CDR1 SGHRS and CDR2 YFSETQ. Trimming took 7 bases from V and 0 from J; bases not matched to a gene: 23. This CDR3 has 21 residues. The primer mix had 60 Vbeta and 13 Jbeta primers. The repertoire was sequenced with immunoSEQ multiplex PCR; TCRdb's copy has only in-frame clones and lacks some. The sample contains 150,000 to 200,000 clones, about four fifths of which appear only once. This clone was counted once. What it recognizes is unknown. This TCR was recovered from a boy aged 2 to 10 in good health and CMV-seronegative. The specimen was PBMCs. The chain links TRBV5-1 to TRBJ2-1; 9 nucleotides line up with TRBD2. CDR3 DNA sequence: TGCGCCAGCCGCTGGGGGGAGACTAGCGGAAAGAGTAATAGCTCCTACAATGAGCAGTTCTTC. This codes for CASRWGETSGKSNSSYNEQFF.